The clone carrying this T cell receptor (beta chain) was seen ten or more times. No antigen is known for it. This sample is drawn from a study of neurological immune-mediated disorders. General study points: The most TCR clonal expansion was seen in HTLV-1-associated myelopathy, and the least was seen in multiple sclerosis, which fell below healthy controls.

Each CDR3 protein is one row after TCRdb ran MiXCR on the 5' RACE reads. Of around 65,000 distinct CDR3 sequences in the sample, roughly 5% were seen once. The V gene end was trimmed by 1 base and the J gene end by 4 bases; junction bases not matched to a gene: 3. The CDR3 is 15 residues long. Germline V lookup: CDR1 SGHTA, CDR2 FQGNSA. This receptor was obtained from a human donor with multiple sclerosis. The donor label of this sample is uncertain. Sequenced sample: PBMCs. The chain recombines TRBV7-2 with TRBJ1-2; 10 nucleotides line up with TRBD1. Here the CDR3 reads CASSLVRTGGYGYTF. The CDR3 DNA reads as TGTGCCAGCAGCTTAGTTAGGACAGGGGGCTATGGCTACACCTTC.